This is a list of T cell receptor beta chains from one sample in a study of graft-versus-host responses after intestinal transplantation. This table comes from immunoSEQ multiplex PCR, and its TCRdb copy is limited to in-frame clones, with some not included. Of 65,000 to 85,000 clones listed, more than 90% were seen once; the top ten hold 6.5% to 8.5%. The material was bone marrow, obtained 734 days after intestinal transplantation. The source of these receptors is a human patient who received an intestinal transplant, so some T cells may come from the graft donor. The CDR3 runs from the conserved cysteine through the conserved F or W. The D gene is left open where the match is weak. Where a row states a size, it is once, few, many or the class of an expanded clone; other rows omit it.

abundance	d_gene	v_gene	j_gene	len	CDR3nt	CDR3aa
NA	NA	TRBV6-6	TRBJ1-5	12	TGTGCCAGCAGCCAAAATTATCAGCCCCAGCATTTT	CASSQNYQPQHF
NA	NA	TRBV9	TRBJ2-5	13	TGTGCCAGCAGCGCGGGGGAAAGGGAGACCCAGTACTTC	CASSAGERETQYF
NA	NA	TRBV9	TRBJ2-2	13	TGTGCCAGCAGCGTAGGACCCACCGGGGAGCTGTTTTTT	CASSVGPTGELFF
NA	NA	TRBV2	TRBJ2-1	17	TGTGCCAGCAGTGTCCTTGGTGGGGCCACCAGGAACAATGAGCAGTTCTTC	CASSVLGGATRNNEQFF
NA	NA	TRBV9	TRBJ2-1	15	TGTGCCAGCAGCTCATCTAGCGCCTCCTACAATGAGCAGTTCTTC	CASSSSSASYNEQFF
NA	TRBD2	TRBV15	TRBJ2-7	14	TGTGCCACCAGCAGAGATTTGCGGGGGTACGAGCAGTACTTC	CATSRDLRGYEQYF
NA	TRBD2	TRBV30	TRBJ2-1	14	TGTGCCTGGATTAAGCGGGGGGCCTACAATGAGCAGTTCTTC	CAWIKRGAYNEQFF
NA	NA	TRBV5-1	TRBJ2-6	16	TGCGCCAGCAGCTTGGGATTCGGGGCTGGGGCCAACGTCCTGACTTTC	CASSLGFGAGANVLTF
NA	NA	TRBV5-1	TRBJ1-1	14	TGCGCCAGCAGCTTGTACGACTGGAACACCGAAGCTTTCTTT	CASSLYDWNTEAFF
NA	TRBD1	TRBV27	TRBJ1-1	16	TGTGCCAGCAGTTTATCGGGGACAGGTCAGAATACTGAAGCTTTCTTT	CASSLSGTGQNTEAFF
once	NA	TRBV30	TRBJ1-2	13	TGTGCCTGGAGGGCAGGGACGGCCCTAGGGTACACCTTC	CAWRAGTALGYTF
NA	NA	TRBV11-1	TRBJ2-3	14	TGTGCCAGCAGTCGGAGCGGAATCACAGATACGCAGTATTTT	CASSRSGITDTQYF
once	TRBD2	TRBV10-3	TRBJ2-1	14	TGTGCCATCAGTGGAGCGGGGGCCTACAATGAGCAGTTCTTC	CAISGAGAYNEQFF
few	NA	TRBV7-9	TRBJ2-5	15	TGTGCCAGCAGCTTGCTAGCTGTTTACCAAGAGACCCAGTACTTC	CASSLLAVYQETQYF
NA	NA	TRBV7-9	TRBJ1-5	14	TGTGCCAGCAGCTACGCCGGGACCGGTTTACCCCAGCATTTT	CASSYAGTGLPQHF
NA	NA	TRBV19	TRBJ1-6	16	TGTGCCAGTAGCTCAATTGACAGCAGAAGAAATTCACCCCTCCACTTT	CASSSIDSRRNSPLHF
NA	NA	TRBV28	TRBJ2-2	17	TGTGCCTGCCAACGCCCTCCGGGACCCCCTGAGATCGGGGAGCTGTTTTTT	CACQRPPGPPEIGELFF
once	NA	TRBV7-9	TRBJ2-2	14	TGTGCCAGCAGCCCTGGACCCGACACCGGGGAGCTGTTTTTT	CASSPGPDTGELFF
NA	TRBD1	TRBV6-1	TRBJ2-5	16	TGTGCCAGCAGTGACCAATTACAGGGGATGGGAGAGACCCAGTACTTC	CASSDQLQGMGETQYF
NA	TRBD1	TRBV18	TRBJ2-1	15	TGTGCCAGCTCACCACGACAGGGGGCGCGTAGTGAGCAGTTCTTC	CASSPRQGARSEQFF
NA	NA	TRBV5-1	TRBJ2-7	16	TGCGCCAGCAGCCAATGGGAGACAGTGCATACCTACGAGCAGTACTTC	CASSQWETVHTYEQYF
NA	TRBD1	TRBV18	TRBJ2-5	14	TGTGCCAGCTCACCAGGGACAGGGGAAGAGACCCAGTACTTC	CASSPGTGEETQYF
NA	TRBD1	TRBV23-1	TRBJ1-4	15	TGCGCCAGCAGCGATACAGGGGCAACTAATGAAAAACTGTTTTTT	CASSDTGATNEKLFF
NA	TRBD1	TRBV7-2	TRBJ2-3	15	TGTGCCAGCAGACGTACAGGGGGCGTCACAGATACGCAGTATTTT	CASRRTGGVTDTQYF
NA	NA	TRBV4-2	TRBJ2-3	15	TGTGCCAGCAGCCAAGAGTTGGCGTTGACAGATACGCAGTATTTT	CASSQELALTDTQYF
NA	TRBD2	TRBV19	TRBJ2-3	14	TGTGCCAGTTCTGCGGGGGATGCCACAGATACGCAGTATTTT	CASSAGDATDTQYF
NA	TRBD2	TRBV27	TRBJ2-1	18	TGTGCCAGCAGTTTACGCCTACTGGGGGGAGGGCTGTACAATGAGCAGTTCTTC	CASSLRLLGGGLYNEQFF
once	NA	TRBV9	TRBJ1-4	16	TGTGCCAGCAGCGTAGGCCCGGGACCAACTAATGAAAAACTGTTTTTT	CASSVGPGPTNEKLFF
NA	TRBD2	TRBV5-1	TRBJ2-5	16	TGCGCCAGCAGCACCGGACTAGCGGAAAAACAAGAGACCCAGTACTTC	CASSTGLAEKQETQYF
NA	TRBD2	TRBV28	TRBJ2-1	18	TGTGCCAGCAGTTCGGGGATAGCGGGAGGCCCGGGGCACGATGAGCAGTTCTTC	CASSSGIAGGPGHDEQFF
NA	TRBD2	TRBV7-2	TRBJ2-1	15	TGTGCCAGCAGCACTAACTTGGGGGGGAACAATGAGCAGTTCTTC	CASSTNLGGNNEQFF